The clone carrying this T cell receptor beta chain has only a few counts. CDR3 length: 13 residues. V was trimmed by 2 bases and J by 4 bases, leaving 8 bases between them. The data derive from a study of blood T cell repertoires in COVID-19. About the research overall: Both acute and convalescent COVID-19 samples were obtained from the United States, Italy and Spain. Nucleic acid was either cDNA or gDNA, and it came from T cells, B-cell-depleted T cells, or PBMCs.

In the original processing: Estimation of nucleated cell counts was performed using reference gene primer amplification. Some clones are missing from TCRdb's copy, which holds only in-frame ones; the method was immunoSEQ multiplex PCR. V and J calls and clone size come straight from that table; D and trimming were deduced from the DNA. The data contain 130,000 to 150,000 clones, roughly 89% of them singletons. The sample consisted of peripheral blood. The chain employs TRBV12-3 or TRBV12-4 and TRBJ1-2; possibly TRBD1 for D (5 bases). This receptor was obtained from a woman aged 50 to 65 with active or convalescent COVID-19. DNA of the CDR3: TGTGCCAGCAGTTTACTCCAGGGCTATGGCTACACCTTC. This sequence encodes CASSLLQGYGYTF.